This T cell receptor (beta chain) emerged from a study of human T cells and chemical hapten exposure. CDR1 and CDR2 (germline): GTSNPN, SVGIG (reference sequence). The V and J ends lost 4 bases and 9 bases respectively, with 16 bases between them. CDR3 length: 14 residues. This sample's time point: pre-sensitization, week 0. The treatment is: therapeutic diphenylcyclopropenone sensitization with weekly scalp DPC. Via MiXCR, TCRdb re-called the RACE reads, giving one row per CDR3 protein. The sample has 95,000 to 150,000 distinct CDR3 sequences, about 13% seen once. General study results and limits: Expanded TCRs made up significantly more big CDR3 similarity clusters than controls did. TCRs above 1 in 1000 frequency stayed constant with DPC sensitization. Higher patch test scores went with higher counts of PT1 expanded TCRs. Every donor had alopecia, and their immune response may therefore differ from healthy people's.

On this clonotype: The antigen is unknown.

This TCR derives from a woman between 18 and 29 years old with alopecia areata. Some clones in this sample may be carry-over from other donors' samples. The sequences come from whole blood, collected in connection with sensitization to the hapten diphenylcyclopropenone (DPC). The chain joins TRBV30 to TRBJ1-6, with D perhaps TRBD1 (5 bases). This CDR3 is CAWNLYGGSSPLHF. The CDR3 DNA follows: TGTGCCTGGAACCTGTATGGGGGTTCTTCACCCCTCCACTTT.